This T cell receptor beta chain was documented in a study of blood T cell repertoires in COVID-19. For the study at large: The cDNA or gDNA used as material had been derived from T cells, B-cell-depleted T cells, or PBMCs.

Individuals aged 18 to 89 years were recruited from 24 US areas. The study assigned cohorts using participant-reported clinical history. Original data processing: From reference gene primer amplification, estimates of nucleated cell counts were derived. Libraries were prepared by immunoSEQ multiplex PCR; TCRdb keeps only in-frame clonotypes and omits some of them. V and J calls and clone size are those listed in that table; D and trimming were worked out from the DNA. Of around 220,000 clones listed, 70% to 90% were seen once; the top ten hold 7% to 8.5%. The CDR3 contains 18 residues. V shed 0 bases and J shed 1 base, with 18 bases lying between them. The germline V gene has CDR1 SGDLS and CDR2 YYNGEE.

This receptor was taken from a woman aged 40 to 50 with acute COVID-19. The sequenced sample consisted of PBMCs or T cells enriched from blood (not recorded which). The rearrangement joins TRBV9 to TRBJ2-3; TRBD2 is a possible D gene (6 bases). The CDR3 sequence: CASSVVGGGPGGTDTQYF. CDR3 in DNA: TGTGCCAGCAGCGTAGTGGGGGGAGGCCCTGGGGGCACAGATACGCAGTATTTT.